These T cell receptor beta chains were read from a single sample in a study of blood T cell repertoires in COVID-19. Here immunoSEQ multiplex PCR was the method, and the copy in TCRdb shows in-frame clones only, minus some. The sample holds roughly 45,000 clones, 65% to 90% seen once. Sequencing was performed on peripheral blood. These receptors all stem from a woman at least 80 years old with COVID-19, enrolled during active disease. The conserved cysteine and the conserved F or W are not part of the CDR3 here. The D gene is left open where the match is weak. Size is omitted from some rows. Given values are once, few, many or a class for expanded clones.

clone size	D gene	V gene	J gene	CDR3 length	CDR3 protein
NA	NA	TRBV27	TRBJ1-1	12	ASSFGRGDTEAF
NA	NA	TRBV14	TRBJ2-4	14	ASSQEVGGAKNIQY
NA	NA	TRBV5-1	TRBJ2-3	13	ASSLQGARTDTQY
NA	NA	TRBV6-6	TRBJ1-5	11	ASSYGGAQPQH
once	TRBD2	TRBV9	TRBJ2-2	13	ASSVVSGGTGELF
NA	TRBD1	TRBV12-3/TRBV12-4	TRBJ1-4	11	ASSQTGLEKLF
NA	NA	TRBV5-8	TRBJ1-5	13	ASSLRRVSNQPQH
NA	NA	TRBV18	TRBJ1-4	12	ASSRGSPNEKLF
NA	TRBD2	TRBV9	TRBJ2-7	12	ASSGSGSSYEQY
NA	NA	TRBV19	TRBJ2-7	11	ASSMRSAWEQY
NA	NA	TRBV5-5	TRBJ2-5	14	ASSLATGGPGETQY
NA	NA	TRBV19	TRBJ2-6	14	ASSIGVPSGANVLT
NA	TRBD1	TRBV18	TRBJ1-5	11	ASSPQGDQPQH
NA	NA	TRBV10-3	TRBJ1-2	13	AIRPGQGANYGYT
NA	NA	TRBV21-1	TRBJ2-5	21	ACSKVGTGGRFQGNDDQETQY
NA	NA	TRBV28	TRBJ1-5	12	ASSLGSGNQPQH
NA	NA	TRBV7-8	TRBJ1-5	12	ASSLAQGNQPQH
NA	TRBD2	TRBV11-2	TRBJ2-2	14	ASSLGGRRFDGELF
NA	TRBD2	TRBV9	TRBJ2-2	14	ASSKRGLAGTGELF
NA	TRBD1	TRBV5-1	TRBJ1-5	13	ASSLGDRESQPQH
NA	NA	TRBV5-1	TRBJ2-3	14	ASSPPQDPSTDTQY
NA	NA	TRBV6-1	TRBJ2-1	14	ASSGLGRDYYNEQF
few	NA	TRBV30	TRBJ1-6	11	AWSREEQSPLH
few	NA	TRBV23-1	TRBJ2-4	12	ASSQSGGLGIQY
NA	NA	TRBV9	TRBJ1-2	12	ASSGRAATYGYT
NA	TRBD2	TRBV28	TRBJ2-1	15	ASRYAGAGSSYNEQF
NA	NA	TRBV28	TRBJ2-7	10	ASSQQDYEQY
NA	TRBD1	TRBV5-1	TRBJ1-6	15	ASSLAGTGQANSPLH
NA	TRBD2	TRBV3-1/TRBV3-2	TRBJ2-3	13	ASGGRGRGADTQY
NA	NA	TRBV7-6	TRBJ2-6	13	ASSFGTKGANVLT
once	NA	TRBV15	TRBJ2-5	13	ATSRDGAAQETQY
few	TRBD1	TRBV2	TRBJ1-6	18	ASSVPRDRAISSYNSPLH
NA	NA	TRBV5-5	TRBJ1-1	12	ASSKDSLNTEAF
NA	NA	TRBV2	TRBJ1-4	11	ASSDRGAAKLF
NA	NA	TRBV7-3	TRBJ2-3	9	ASSSSSTQY
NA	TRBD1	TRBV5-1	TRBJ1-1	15	ASSRGQGWSGGTEAF
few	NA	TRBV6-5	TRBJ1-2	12	ASSYSGRGSGYT
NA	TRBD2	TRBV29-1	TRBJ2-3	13	SVDGTSGGEDTQY
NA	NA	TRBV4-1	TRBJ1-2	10	ASSHADYGYT
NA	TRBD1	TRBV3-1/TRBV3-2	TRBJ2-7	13	ASSQVGTGVYEQY
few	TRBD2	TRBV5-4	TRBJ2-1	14	ASSSLAGYSYNEQF
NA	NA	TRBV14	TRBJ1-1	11	ASSQNMNTEAF